This TCR beta chain was observed in a study of T cells after posttransplantation cyclophosphamide. The study, taken as a whole, reports: Donor-recipient repertoire similarity was low at 1-2 months, rising over year one.

Sequencing was performed with immunoSEQ multiplex PCR; in TCRdb, only in-frame clones are kept and a portion is missing. Of 25,000 to 30,000 clones in the sample, roughly 89% were seen once. The V gene lost 2 bases and the J gene lost 0 bases, with 11 bases spanning the gap. The CDR3 consists of 15 residues. CDR1 and CDR2 (germline): SGHNT, YENEEA. As for this clone: Its antigen is currently unknown.

Sequenced sample: PBMCs. This clonotype was sampled from a man in his fifties or sixties. This chain links TRBV11-3 with TRBJ2-7; D may be TRBD2 (5 bases). The CDR3 DNA reads as TGTGCCAGCAGCTTACCCGGGGTGGGCTCCTACGAGCAGTACTTC. Amino acids: CASSLPGVGSYEQYF.